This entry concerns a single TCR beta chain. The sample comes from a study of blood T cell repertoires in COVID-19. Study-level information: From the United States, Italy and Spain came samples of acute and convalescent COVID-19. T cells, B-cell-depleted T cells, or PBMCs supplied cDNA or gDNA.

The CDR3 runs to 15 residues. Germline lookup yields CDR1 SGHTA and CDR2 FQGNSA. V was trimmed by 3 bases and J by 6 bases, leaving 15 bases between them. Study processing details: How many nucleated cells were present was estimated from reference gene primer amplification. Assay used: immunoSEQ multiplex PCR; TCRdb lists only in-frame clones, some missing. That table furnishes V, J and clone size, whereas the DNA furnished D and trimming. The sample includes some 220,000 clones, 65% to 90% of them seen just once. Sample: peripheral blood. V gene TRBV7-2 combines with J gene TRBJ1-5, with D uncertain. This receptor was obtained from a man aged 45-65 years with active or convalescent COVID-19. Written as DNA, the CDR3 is TGTGCCAGCAGCTTCTTCCCCACAGAAGGTCAGCCCCAGCATTTT. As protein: CASSFFPTEGQPQHF.